Listed below are T cell receptor beta chains from one sample, sequenced in a study of shared clonotypes between healthy human individuals. Produced via immunoSEQ multiplex PCR; TCRdb's table is partial and in-frame only. Of about 1.9 million clones listed, over 85% were seen once; the top ten hold around 1.8%. The sequencing sample was made of naive CD8+ T cells from PBMCs. The source is a man aged 18 to 30 in good health. Some clones in this sample may be carry-over from other donors' samples. CDR3s include the opening cysteine and the closing phenylalanine or tryptophan. The D gene is left open where the match is weak. Part of the rows lack a size; the others show once, few, many or a class for expanded clones.

abundance	d_gene	v_gene	j_gene	CDR3aa	CDR3nt
.	TRBD1	TRBV4-2	TRBJ1-1	CASSQTGGMNTEAFF	TGTGCCAGCAGCCAGACAGGGGGCATGAACACTGAAGCTTTCTTT
.	TRBD2	TRBV4-3	TRBJ2-5	CASSSHSGTSGTYQETQYF	TGCGCCAGCAGCTCCCATTCCGGGACTAGCGGAACGTACCAAGAGACCCAGTACTTC
.	TRBD1	TRBV2	TRBJ1-5	CASRAGTGKIMPQHF	TGTGCCAGCAGAGCTGGGACAGGGAAGATCATGCCCCAGCATTTT
.	TRBD2	TRBV7-2	TRBJ2-1	CASSLVRASGYNEQFF	TGTGCCAGCAGCTTAGTGCGGGCTAGCGGGTACAATGAGCAGTTCTTC
few	.	TRBV5-6	TRBJ1-5	CASSLGPNQPQHF	TGTGCCAGCAGCTTGGGGCCTAATCAGCCCCAGCATTTT
.	.	TRBV28	TRBJ2-4	CASSFPNKLAKNIQYF	TGTGCCAGCAGTTTCCCTAACAAGCTAGCCAAAAACATTCAGTACTTC
.	.	TRBV5-1	TRBJ1-4	CASSLNRENEKLFF	TGCGCCAGCAGCTTGAACAGGGAAAATGAAAAACTGTTTTTT
.	TRBD1	TRBV4-3	TRBJ2-1	CASSQGIGTVGDNEQFF	TGCGCCAGCAGCCAAGGTATTGGGACAGTGGGGGACAATGAGCAGTTCTTC
.	.	TRBV7-9	TRBJ2-1	CASSLSRSWDEQFF	TGTGCCAGCAGCTTATCTCGGTCCTGGGATGAGCAGTTCTTC
.	.	TRBV19	TRBJ2-1	CASSIGLQGNEQFF	TGTGCCAGTAGTATTGGATTACAGGGCAATGAGCAGTTCTTC
.	.	TRBV21-1	TRBJ1-5	CASSSTDRDGSNQPQHF	TGTGCCAGCAGCAGTACGGACAGGGACGGGAGCAATCAGCCCCAGCATTTT
once	TRBD2	TRBV7-9	TRBJ2-1	CASSEDSGLAGGRRSEQFF	TGTGCCAGCAGCGAGGACTCGGGACTAGCGGGAGGCAGGCGAAGCGAGCAGTTCTTC
.	TRBD2	TRBV7-9	TRBJ2-7	CASSPGGHSYEQYF	TGTGCCAGCAGCCCGGGGGGGCACTCCTACGAGCAGTACTTC
.	TRBD1	TRBV5-6	TRBJ1-5	CASSTGTVNQPQHF	TGTGCCAGCAGTACTGGGACAGTGAATCAGCCCCAGCATTTT
.	.	TRBV6-1	TRBJ1-2	CASSVYLGSSPANYGYTF	TGTGCCAGCAGTGTGTATCTGGGGTCCAGTCCGGCTAACTATGGCTACACCTTC
.	TRBD2	TRBV5-1	TRBJ2-3	CASSFGPSGSTTDTQYF	TGCGCCAGCAGCTTTGGTCCTAGCGGGAGTACTACAGATACGCAGTATTTT
.	.	TRBV7-9	TRBJ2-3	CASSLVTQDTQYF	TGTGCCAGCAGCTTAGTGACCCAAGATACGCAGTATTTT
few	.	TRBV27	TRBJ1-1	CACGRTDAFF	TGTGCCTGCGGCAGGACAGACGCTTTCTTT
.	TRBD1	TRBV9	TRBJ1-2	CASSADRVAYGYTF	TGTGCCAGCAGCGCCGACAGGGTGGCCTATGGCTACACCTTC
.	TRBD1	TRBV4-2	TRBJ2-5	CASSPAGTGYQETQYF	TGTGCCAGCAGCCCAGCCGGGACAGGGTATCAAGAGACCCAGTACTTC
.	TRBD1	TRBV7-9	TRBJ2-7	CASRPDRGFYEQYF	TGTGCCAGCAGACCGGACAGGGGTTTCTACGAGCAGTACTTC
.	.	TRBV6-7	TRBJ2-7	CASSYSRQGPSYEQYF	TGTGCCAGCAGTTACTCCCGTCAGGGTCCGTCCTACGAGCAGTACTTC
.	TRBD2	TRBV28	TRBJ2-7	CASSILAGSSYEQYF	TGTGCCAGCAGCATACTAGCGGGTAGCTCCTACGAGCAGTACTTC